The T cell receptor (beta chain) described here comes from a study of cytomegalovirus exposure and HLA in healthy donors. Study summary: Of all 380 or so donors who were genotyped, 80% to 85% belonged to the Caucasian-associated ancestry cluster.

A multiplex PCR was run with 60 Vbeta primers and 13 Jbeta primers. The method was immunoSEQ multiplex PCR; TCRdb's version includes in-frame clones alone and lacks a portion of them. The table lists approximately 120,000 clones, 73% of them singletons. There are a few counts of this clone. The target antigen is unknown. Points from the study as a whole: The listing of 150 to 200 TCR beta chains classed them as cytomegalovirus-associated. Earlier analysis looked at TCR beta V segments, and most were productive about 87% or about 30% of the time. The study found most TCR sequences rare, yet found some public TCRs in many donors.

The receptor was derived from a man in his forties or fifties in good health and CMV-seronegative. Material for sequencing was PBMCs.

CDR3 residues: CASSPNRDSNYGYTF. CDR3 nucleotides: TGTGCCAGCTCACCAAACAGGGACAGTAACTATGGCTACACCTTC. J is TRBJ1-2 and V is TRBV18, with 7 bases aligning to TRBD1. Germline V gene lookup returns CDR1 KGHSH and CDR2 LQKENI. J gave up 1 base and V 2 bases, and 4 bases lay outside the gene matches. The CDR3 extends over 15 amino acids.